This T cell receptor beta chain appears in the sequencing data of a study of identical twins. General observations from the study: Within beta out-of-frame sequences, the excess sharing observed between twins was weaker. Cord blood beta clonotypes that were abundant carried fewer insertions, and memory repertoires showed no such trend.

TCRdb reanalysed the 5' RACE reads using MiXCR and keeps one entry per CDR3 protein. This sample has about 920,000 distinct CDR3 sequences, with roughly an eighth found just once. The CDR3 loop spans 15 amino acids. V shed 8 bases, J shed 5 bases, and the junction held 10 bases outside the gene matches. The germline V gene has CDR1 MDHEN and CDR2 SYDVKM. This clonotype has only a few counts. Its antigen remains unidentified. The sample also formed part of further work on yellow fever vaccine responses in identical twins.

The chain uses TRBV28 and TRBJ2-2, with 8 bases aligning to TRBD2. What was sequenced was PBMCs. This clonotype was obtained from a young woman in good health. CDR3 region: CASENGGAGTGELFF. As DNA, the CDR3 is TGTGCCAGCGAAAACGGGGGGGCCGGGACCGGGGAGCTGTTTTTT. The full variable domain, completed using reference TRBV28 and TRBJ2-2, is DVKVTQSSRYLVKRTGEKVFLECVQDMDHENMFWYRQDPGLGLRLIYFSYDVKMKEKGDIPEGYSVSREKKERFSLILESASTNQTSMYLCASENGGAGTGELFFGEGSRLTVL.